Listed here are 12 T cell receptor beta chains from one sample, sequenced in a study of technical replicates of blood from several donors. Sequencing was performed with immunoSEQ multiplex PCR; in TCRdb, only in-frame clones are kept and a portion is missing. The sample includes around 68,000 clones, approximately 97% of them seen just once. Sequencing input: T cells isolated from PBMCs. The receptor set was obtained from a human donor in good health.

The chain couples TRBV18 to TRBJ1-1; D is ambiguous. The length of the CDR3 is 13 residues. Trimming took off 3 bases at V and 7 bases at J, with 12 bases between the two ends. Germline CDR1 reads KGHSH; CDR2 reads LQKENI. For the CDR3, the DNA is TGTGCCAGCTCACCGGTAGATACCGATGAAGCTTTCTTT. This translates into CASSPVDTDEAFF.

V is TRBV4-1 and J is TRBJ2-2; tentative D call: TRBD2 (5 bases). CDR3 size: 18 residues. Germline assignment: CDR1 MGHRA and CDR2 YSYEKL. The V end lost 1 base, the J end lost 6 bases, and 21 bases lay between the germline ends. CDR3 coding DNA: TGCGCCAGCAGCCAAGTCGCAAGGACTTCCTTATGGGCCGGGGAGCTGTTTTTT. Translation: CASSQVARTSLWAGELFF.

The chain recombines TRBV30 with TRBJ2-7, with TRBD1 matching 7 bases. The CDR3 is 13 residues long. The V segment lost 3 bases and the J segment 3 bases; nucleotides outside the gene matches: 5. Germline V gives CDR1 GTSNPN, CDR2 SVGIG (reference sequence). The CDR3 is CAWSAGTDYEQYF. CDR3 nucleotide sequence: TGTGCCTGGAGCGCCGGGACAGACTACGAGCAGTACTTC.

Only one count was recorded for this clone. This sequence joins TRBV6-5 and TRBJ2-6; D is unclear. V shed 7 bases and J shed 1 base, with 11 bases lying between them. The CDR3 covers 15 residues. Germline CDR1 is MNHEY and CDR2 is SVGAGI. CDR3 DNA sequence: TGTGCCAGCACCACCCAGGTATCTGGGGCCAACGTCCTGACTTTC. Protein sequence: CASTTQVSGANVLTF.

The chain has TRBV5-6 and TRBJ2-4; D is undetermined. The germline V gene has CDR1 SGHDT and CDR2 YYEEEE. CDR3 size: 13 residues. V shed 4 bases and J shed 5 bases, with 10 bases lying between them. CDR3 in amino acids: CASSPSPENIQYF. The CDR3 DNA follows: TGTGCCAGCAGCCCCTCTCCAGAAAACATTCAGTACTTC.

The chain employs TRBV28 and TRBJ1-1, with D unresolved. The CDR3 totals 14 residues. The V gene's germline CDR1 is MDHEN and CDR2 SYDVKM. The V gene lost 3 bases and the J gene lost 4 bases, with 12 bases spanning the gap. The CDR3 sequence: CASSFRGEVTEAFF. For the CDR3, the DNA is TGTGCCAGCAGTTTTCGGGGAGAGGTCACTGAAGCTTTCTTT.

J is TRBJ1-2 and V is TRBV2; D is possibly TRBD1 (6 bases). The CDR3 is 14 residues long. Looked up from germline, CDR1 is SNHLY and CDR2 is FYNNEI. The germline V and J ends were trimmed by 6 bases and 4 bases, with 15 bases remaining between them. Here the CDR3 reads CASRWTAGSYGYTF. As DNA, the CDR3 is TGTGCCAGCAGATGGACAGCGGGGAGCTATGGCTACACCTTC.

The V call is TRBV4-2, the J call TRBJ1-3, with D uncertain. V dropped 3 bases and J dropped 7 bases, with 10 bases sitting between them. Per the germline V gene, CDR1 is LGHNA and CDR2 is YNFKEQ. This CDR3 has 13 amino acids. CDR3 protein: CASSQGSMNTIYF. CDR3 DNA sequence: TGTGCCAGCAGCCAGGGCTCGATGAACACCATATATTTT.

The chain has TRBV7-9 and TRBJ2-3; the match to TRBD2 covers 11 bases. V lost 4 bases, J lost 3 bases, and 0 bases stayed unmatched. CDR1 and CDR2 (germline): SEHNR, FQNEAQ (reference sequence). CDR3 size: 14 residues. DNA for the CDR3: TGTGCCAGCAGCTGGACTAGCGGGACAGATACGCAGTATTTT. Residues: CASSWTSGTDTQYF.

The chain joins TRBV6-5 to TRBJ2-2; 7 bases line up with TRBD2. V shed 2 bases and J 7 bases; nucleotides not matched to a gene: 7. The CDR3 sequence is 15 residues long. CDR1 is MNHEY, CDR2 SVGAGI, per germline. CDR3 in amino acids: CASSYTSGENGELFF. Here the CDR3 DNA reads TGTGCCAGCAGTTACACAAGCGGGGAAAACGGGGAGCTGTTTTTT.

This clone is a singleton in its sample. The chain recombines TRBV19 with TRBJ1-1; D gene ambiguous. V dropped 7 bases and J dropped 2 bases, with 8 bases sitting between them. The CDR3 sequence is 12 residues long. The germline CDR1 and CDR2 sequences are LNHDA and SQIVND (reference sequence). CDR3 sequence (DNA): TGTGCCAGTAAGAGTCATAACACTGAAGCTTTCTTT. It codes for CASKSHNTEAFF.

The V call is TRBV29-1, the J call TRBJ2-2; 7 nucleotides align to TRBD1. Trimming took 3 bases from V and 0 from J; bases not matched to a gene: 4. The CDR3 sequence is 15 residues long. Germline V CDR1 and CDR2: SQVTM, ANQGSEA. Here the CDR3 DNA reads TGCAGCGTTGACGGGACAGTCTCGAACACCGGGGAGCTGTTTTTT. It is translated as CSVDGTVSNTGELFF.